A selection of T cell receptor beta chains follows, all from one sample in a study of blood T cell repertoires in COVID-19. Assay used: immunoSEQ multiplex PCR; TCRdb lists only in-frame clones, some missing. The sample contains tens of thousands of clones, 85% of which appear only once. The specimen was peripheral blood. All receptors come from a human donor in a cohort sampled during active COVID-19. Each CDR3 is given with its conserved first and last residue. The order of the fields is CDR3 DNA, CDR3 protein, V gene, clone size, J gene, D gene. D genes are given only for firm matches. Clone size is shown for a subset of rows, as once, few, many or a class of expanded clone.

TGTGCCAGCAGTGAAGGGGCTAGCCGAAGCACAGATACGCAGTATTTT CASSEGASRSTDTQYF TRBV6-1 . TRBJ2-3 .
TGTGCCAGTAGTAACCGGGACAAGGTCCTTTTC CASSNRDKVLF TRBV19 . TRBJ2-4 .
TGCGCCAGCAGCTTGGGACAGAACAATCAGCCCCAGCATTTT CASSLGQNNQPQHF TRBV5-1 . TRBJ1-5 .
TGTGCCTGGTCGGACACCTTGACTGAAGCTTTCTTT CAWSDTLTEAFF TRBV30 . TRBJ1-1 .
TGCGCCAGCAGCCAAGATCTGGGTTTCCTAGCGGCCGGTTACAATGAGCAGTTCTTC CASSQDLGFLAAGYNEQFF TRBV4-3 . TRBJ2-1 TRBD2
TGTGCCAGCCAGCTAGCGGGAGGGAACAATGAGCAGTTCTTC CASQLAGGNNEQFF TRBV5-4 . TRBJ2-1 TRBD2
TGTGCCACCAGCAGAGGGGGGACTAGCGGTCAAGAGACCCAGTACTTC CATSRGGTSGQETQYF TRBV15 once TRBJ2-5 TRBD2
TGTGCCAGCAGTGAACTACAGGGGGCTATGATCCAGCATTTT CASSELQGAMIQHF TRBV6-1 . TRBJ1-5 TRBD1
TGTGCCAGCAGCTTAGTGGCGGGCTCAGCCAAAAACATTCAGTACTTC CASSLVAGSAKNIQYF TRBV11-3 . TRBJ2-4 .
TGTGCCAGCAGCCTACTCACAGGGGGCAATGGCTACACCTTC CASSLLTGGNGYTF TRBV28 . TRBJ1-2 TRBD1
TGTGCCAGCATGCTGGACAGCCAGCTCGAGCAGTTCTTC CASMLDSQLEQFF TRBV6-5 . TRBJ2-1 .
TGTGCCAGCAGCGCTAGTCCATCATCTGGGGCCAACGTCCTGACTTTC CASSASPSSGANVLTF TRBV28 . TRBJ2-6 .
TGCGCCAGCAGCATACTACCGGGACAGGGAGACGAGCAGTACTTC CASSILPGQGDEQYF TRBV5-1 . TRBJ2-7 TRBD1